Sequencing of this TCR beta chain was carried out in a study of blood T cell repertoires in COVID-19. This CDR3 has 13 residues. The V segment lost 5 bases and the J segment 9 bases; nucleotides outside the gene matches: 7. The germline gives CDR1 LNHDA, CDR2 SQIVND (reference sequence). Data came from immunoSEQ multiplex PCR; TCRdb stores just in-frame clones and leaves some out. The table includes some 330,000 clones, 80% to 90% detected once. Cohort assignment relied on participant-reported clinical history. The chain has TRBV19 and TRBJ2-1; 7 nucleotides agree with TRBD2. The TCR was taken from a man aged 40-50 years in a cohort exposed to, infected with or recovered from COVID-19 (not recorded which). Sequencing was done on a sample of PBMCs or T cells enriched from blood (not recorded which). Written as DNA, the CDR3 is TGTGCCAGTAGTCCCGGACTAGTTCCTGAGCAGTTCTTC. This translates into CASSPGLVPEQFF.